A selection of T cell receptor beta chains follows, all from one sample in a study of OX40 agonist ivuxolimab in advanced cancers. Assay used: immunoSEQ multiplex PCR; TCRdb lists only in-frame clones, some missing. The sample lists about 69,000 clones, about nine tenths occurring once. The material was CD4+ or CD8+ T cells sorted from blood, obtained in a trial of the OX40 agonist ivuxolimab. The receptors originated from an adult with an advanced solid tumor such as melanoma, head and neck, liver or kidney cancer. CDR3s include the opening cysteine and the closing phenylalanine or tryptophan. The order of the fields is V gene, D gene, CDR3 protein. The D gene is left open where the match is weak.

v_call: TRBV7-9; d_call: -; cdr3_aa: CASSQGTPEETQYF
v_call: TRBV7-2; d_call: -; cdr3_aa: CASSFFGLNTGELFF
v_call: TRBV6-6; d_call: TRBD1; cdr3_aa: CASSYPTGSGANVLTF
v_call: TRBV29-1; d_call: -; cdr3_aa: CSVEEGGSGELFF
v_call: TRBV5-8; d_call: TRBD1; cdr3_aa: CASSLRQGLGNTEAFF
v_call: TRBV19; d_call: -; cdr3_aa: CASSITRQNYEQYF
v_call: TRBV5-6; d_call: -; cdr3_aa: CASSLQGPNTEAFF
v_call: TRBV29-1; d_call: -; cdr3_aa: CSVVLFEETQYF
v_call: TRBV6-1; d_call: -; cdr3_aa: CASSDTNPATVPYEQYF
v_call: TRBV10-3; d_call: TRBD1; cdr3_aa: CAISDIGQANTGELFF
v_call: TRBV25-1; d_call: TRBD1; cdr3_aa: CASSEITGTGLGYTF